This T cell receptor beta chain emerged from a study of shared clonotypes between healthy human individuals. Study results and caveats: Sharing across several donors was seen in 5% to 5.5% of naive CD4 clonotypes. Generation of non-shared clonotypes was less probable than generation of clonotypes shared by all four donors.

Germline loops: CDR1 MNHNS, CDR2 SASEGT. Germline trimming cut 2 bases from V and 2 bases from J; bases unmatched to any gene: 13. There are 19 residues in the CDR3. Naivety among CD8 cells was defined by CD45RO negativity and positive CCR7 selection, thereby excluding terminally differentiated effector memory CD45RA+ cells. Every donor was a Caucasian adult from Nashville, Tennessee. As regards this clone: The antigen is undetermined.

Per the authors' pipeline: Owing to the provision of junction-only sequences devoid of quality scores by immunoSEQ, filtering differed. Method: immunoSEQ multiplex PCR; TCRdb's copy keeps in-frame clones and lacks some. V, J and clone size are those of that table, while D and trimming were read from the DNA. The table shows approximately 1.9 million clones, with just under 95% occurring only once. This chain links TRBV6-1 with TRBJ2-2, with 8 bases fitting TRBD2. The sequenced material came from naive CD8+ T cells from PBMCs. This TCR came from a man aged 18 to 29 in good health. Some clones in this sample may be carry-over from other donors' samples. CDR3 bases: TGTGCCAGCAGTGAATCCTTAATCCCCGGGAGGGTAAACACCGGGGAGCTGTTTTTT. Its protein product is CASSESLIPGRVNTGELFF.